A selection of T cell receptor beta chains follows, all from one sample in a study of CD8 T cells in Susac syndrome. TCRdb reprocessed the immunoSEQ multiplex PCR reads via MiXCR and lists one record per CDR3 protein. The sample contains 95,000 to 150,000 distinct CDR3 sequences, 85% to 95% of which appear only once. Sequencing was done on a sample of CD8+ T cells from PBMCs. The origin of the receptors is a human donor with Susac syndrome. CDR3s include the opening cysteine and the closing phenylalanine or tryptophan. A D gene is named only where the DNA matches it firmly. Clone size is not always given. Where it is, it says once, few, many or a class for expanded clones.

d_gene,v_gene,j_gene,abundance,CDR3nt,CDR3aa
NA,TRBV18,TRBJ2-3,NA,TGTGCCAGCTCACGTGGACAGCTGTACACAGATACGCAGTATTTT,CASSRGQLYTDTQYF
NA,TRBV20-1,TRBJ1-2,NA,TGCAGTGCCCGCTGGGAATTTGGGACGAATAACTTTGGCTACACCTTC,CSARWEFGTNNFGYTF
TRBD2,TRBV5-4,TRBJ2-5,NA,TGTGCCTGGACTAGCGGGGGTGAAGAGACCCAGTACTTC,CAWTSGGEETQYF
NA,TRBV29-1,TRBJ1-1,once,TGCAGCGTTAGGATGAACACTGAAGCTTTCTTT,CSVRMNTEAFF
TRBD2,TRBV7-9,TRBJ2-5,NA,TGTGCCAGCAGACCGGGACTAGCGGATCAAGAGACCCAGTACTTC,CASRPGLADQETQYF
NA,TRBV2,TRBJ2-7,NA,TGTGCCGGCAGCGGGCGGGACGAGCAGTACTTC,CAGSGRDEQYF
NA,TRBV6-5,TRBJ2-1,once,TGTGCCAGCAGTTACTACGGGGGGCTCTTGGATGAGCAGTTCTTC,CASSYYGGLLDEQFF
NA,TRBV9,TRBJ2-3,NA,TGTGCCAGCAACGTAGTGGGGGCGACAGATACGCAGTATTTT,CASNVVGATDTQYF
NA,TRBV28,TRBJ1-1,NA,TGTGCCAGCTTCGACATCTGGAACACTGAAGCTTTCTTT,CASFDIWNTEAFF
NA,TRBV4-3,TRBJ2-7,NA,TGCGCCAGCAGCCAATGGTCCGGCTACGAGCAGTACTTC,CASSQWSGYEQYF
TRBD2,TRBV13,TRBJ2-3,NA,TGTGCCAGCACCTTCTTAGCGGGGCTGGATAGGGAGTCAGATACGCAGTATTTT,CASTFLAGLDRESDTQYF
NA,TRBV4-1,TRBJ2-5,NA,TGCGCCAGCAGCCAAGAGGGACGCGAACAAGAGACCCAGTACTTC,CASSQEGREQETQYF
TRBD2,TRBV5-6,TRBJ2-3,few,TGTGCCAGCAGTTTGAGGACTAGCGGGGATACGCAGTATTTT,CASSLRTSGDTQYF
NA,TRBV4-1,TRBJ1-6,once,TGCGCCAGCAGCCAAGCAGGTTCTAATTCACCCCTCCACTTT,CASSQAGSNSPLHF
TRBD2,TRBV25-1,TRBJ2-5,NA,TGTGCCAGCAGTGAATCTCCGGGGGGGGTAGGAGAGACCCAGTACTTC,CASSESPGGVGETQYF
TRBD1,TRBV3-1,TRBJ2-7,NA,TGTGCCAGCAGCCAAGATTGGGGGACAGGCGATGAGCAGTACTTC,CASSQDWGTGDEQYF
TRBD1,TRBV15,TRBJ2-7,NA,TGTGCCACCAGCACTCGACAGGGGGCCAGGGACGAGCAGTACTTC,CATSTRQGARDEQYF
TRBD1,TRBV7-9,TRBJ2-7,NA,TGTGCCAGCAGCTTCATCACAGGGGGATCCTACGAGCAGTACTTC,CASSFITGGSYEQYF
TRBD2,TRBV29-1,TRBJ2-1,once,TGCAGCGTTTTAATCGGGGGGAAGAATGAGCAGTTCTTC,CSVLIGGKNEQFF
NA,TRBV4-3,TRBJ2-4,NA,TGCGCCAGCAGCCAAAAGGACATGGCCAAAAACATTCAGTACTTC,CASSQKDMAKNIQYF
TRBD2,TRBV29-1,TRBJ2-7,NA,TGCAGCGTTGATACGGGGGGGGCATCCTACGAGCAGTACTTC,CSVDTGGASYEQYF
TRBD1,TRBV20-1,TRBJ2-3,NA,TGCAGTGCAGACAGGGGCGGCACAGATACGCAGTATTTT,CSADRGGTDTQYF
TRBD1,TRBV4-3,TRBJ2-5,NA,TGCGCCAGCAGCCAAGACCCAGCAGGGGGCATGGAGGAGACCCAGTACTTC,CASSQDPAGGMEETQYF
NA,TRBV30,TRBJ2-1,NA,TGTGCCTTATACGAGTCCTACAATGAGCAGTTCTTC,CALYESYNEQFF
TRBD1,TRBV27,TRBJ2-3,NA,TGTGCCACCATACAGACAGGGGAGGATACGCAGTATTTT,CATIQTGEDTQYF
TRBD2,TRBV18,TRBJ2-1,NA,TGTGCCAGCCTTACGACTAGCGGGGGGGCCGATGAGCAGTTCTTC,CASLTTSGGADEQFF
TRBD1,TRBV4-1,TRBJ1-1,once,TGCGCCAGCAGCCACCCTGGACAGGGAGGGAACACTGAAGCTTTCTTT,CASSHPGQGGNTEAFF
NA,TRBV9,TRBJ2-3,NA,TGTGCCAGCAGCGTAGCGGAAGGGGGAGGCGGAGATACGCAGTATTTT,CASSVAEGGGGDTQYF
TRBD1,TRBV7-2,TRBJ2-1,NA,TGTGCCAGCAGCTCGGGACAGGGGGTCGATGAGCAGTTCTTC,CASSSGQGVDEQFF
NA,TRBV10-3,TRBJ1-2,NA,TGTGCCATCAGTGAGTCATCAGGGGATCAGTACTATGGCTACACCTTC,CAISESSGDQYYGYTF
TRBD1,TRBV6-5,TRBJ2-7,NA,TGTGCCAGCAGTTACTCCGCCGGACAGGTCGACCACGAGCAGTACTTC,CASSYSAGQVDHEQYF
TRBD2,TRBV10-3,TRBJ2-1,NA,TGTGCCATCAGCGGGACTAGCGGAACCAATGAGCAGTTCTTC,CAISGTSGTNEQFF
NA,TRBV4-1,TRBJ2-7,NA,TGCGCCAGCAGCCCTAAAGGTGGCTACGAGCAGTACTTC,CASSPKGGYEQYF
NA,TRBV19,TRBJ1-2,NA,TGTGCCAGTAGTGCCCCCGAAGATTATGGCTACACCTTC,CASSAPEDYGYTF
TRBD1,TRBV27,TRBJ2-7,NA,TGTGCCAGCAGTTTCTCTACCGGGGACAGGGGAACCCACGAGCAGTACTTC,CASSFSTGDRGTHEQYF
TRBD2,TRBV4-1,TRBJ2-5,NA,TGCGCCAGCAGCTCAAAAACTAGCGGGGGAGGAATCCAAGAGACCCAGTACTTC,CASSSKTSGGGIQETQYF
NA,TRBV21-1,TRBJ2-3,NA,TGTGCCAGCAGCAGGGGAGGCGCAGATACGCAGTATTTT,CASSRGGADTQYF
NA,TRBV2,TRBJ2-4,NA,TGTGCCAGTGGAATGGTGACAGAAACAGCCAAAAACATTCAGTACTTC,CASGMVTETAKNIQYF
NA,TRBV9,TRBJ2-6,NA,TGTGCCAGCAGCGGAACCGGGAGCCGGCGTGGGGCCAACGTCCTGACTTTC,CASSGTGSRRGANVLTF
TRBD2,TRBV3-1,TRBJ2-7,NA,TGTGCCAGCAGCCCGGGACTAGCGGGGGGTGTCTACGAGCAGTACTTC,CASSPGLAGGVYEQYF
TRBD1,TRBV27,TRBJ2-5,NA,TGTGCCAGCGCTGATACGGGACAGGGGGTGGAGACCCAGTACTTC,CASADTGQGVETQYF
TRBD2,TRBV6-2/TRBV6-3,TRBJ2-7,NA,TGTGCCAGCAGTTACTCGATATTAGCGGGGGACTCCTACGAGCAGTACTTC,CASSYSILAGDSYEQYF
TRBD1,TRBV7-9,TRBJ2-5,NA,TGTGCCAGCAGGGCCGGGACAGGGTTAGAGACCCAGTACTTC,CASRAGTGLETQYF
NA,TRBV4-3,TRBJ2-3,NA,TGCGCCAGCAGCCAAGAAGGCAACACAGATACGCAGTATTTT,CASSQEGNTDTQYF
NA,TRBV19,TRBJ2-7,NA,TGTGCCAGTAGTGTCGCCCGGGACGGAGCCTACGAGCAGTACTTC,CASSVARDGAYEQYF
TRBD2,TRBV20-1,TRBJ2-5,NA,TGCAGTGCTAGACTCCTTTGGGGTAGCGGGGAGAAAGAGACCCAGTACTTC,CSARLLWGSGEKETQYF
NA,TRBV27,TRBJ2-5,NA,TGTGCCAGCAGTCCCACAGGGAATCAAGAGACCCAGTACTTC,CASSPTGNQETQYF
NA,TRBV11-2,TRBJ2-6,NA,TGTGCCAGCAGCTTAGATGCGCCCGGGGATATCTCTGGGGCCAACGTCCTGACTTTC,CASSLDAPGDISGANVLTF
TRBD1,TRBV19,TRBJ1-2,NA,TGTGCCAGTAGACACAGGGGGCTAGAAGGCTACACCTTC,CASRHRGLEGYTF
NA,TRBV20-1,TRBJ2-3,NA,TGCAGTGCTAGGCGGAGGTCTAACACAGATACGCAGTATTTT,CSARRRSNTDTQYF
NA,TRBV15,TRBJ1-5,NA,TGTGCCACCAGCTCCCGGACGAGGGGTAGCAATCAGCCCCAGCATTTT,CATSSRTRGSNQPQHF
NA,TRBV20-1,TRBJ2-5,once,TGCAGTGCTAGAGGACAAAACCAAGAGACCCAGTACTTC,CSARGQNQETQYF
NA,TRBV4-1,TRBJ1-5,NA,TGCGCCAGCAGACCCCGAGAGGGTAGCAATCAGCCCCAGCATTTT,CASRPREGSNQPQHF
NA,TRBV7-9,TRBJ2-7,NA,TGTGCCAGCAGCTCACCCGACGGATCTAGATACGAGCAGTACTTC,CASSSPDGSRYEQYF
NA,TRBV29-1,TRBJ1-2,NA,TGCAGCGTTGAAGCAGGGCATCGAGGCTACACCTTC,CSVEAGHRGYTF
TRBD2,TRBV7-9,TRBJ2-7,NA,TGTGCCAGCACTACTAGCGGGGTCTCCTACGAGCAGTACTTC,CASTTSGVSYEQYF
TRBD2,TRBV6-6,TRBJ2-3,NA,TGTGCCAGCAGTTACGGGGCTAGCGGGGGCACAGATACGCAGTATTTT,CASSYGASGGTDTQYF
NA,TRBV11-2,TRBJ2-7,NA,TGTGCCAGCAGCCCGCCCTCCCGGTTTTGGGAGCAGTACTTC,CASSPPSRFWEQYF
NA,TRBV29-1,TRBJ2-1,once,TGCAGCGTTGTCTTACTCTCCTACAATGAGCAGTTCTTC,CSVVLLSYNEQFF